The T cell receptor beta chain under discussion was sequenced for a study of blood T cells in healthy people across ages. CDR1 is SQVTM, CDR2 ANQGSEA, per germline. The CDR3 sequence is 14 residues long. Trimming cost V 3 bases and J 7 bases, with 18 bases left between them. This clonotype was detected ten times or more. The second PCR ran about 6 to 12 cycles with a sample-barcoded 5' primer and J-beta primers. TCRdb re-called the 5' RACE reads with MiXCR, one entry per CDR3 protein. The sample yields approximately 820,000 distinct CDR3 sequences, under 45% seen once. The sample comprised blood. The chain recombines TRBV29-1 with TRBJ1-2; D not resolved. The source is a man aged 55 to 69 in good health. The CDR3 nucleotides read TGCAGCGTTGACCTAGCCGCCCCTATGGTTGGCTACACCTTC. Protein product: CSVDLAAPMVGYTF.